What follows are 14 T cell receptor beta chains derived from one specimen sequenced in a study of STAT3 mutations in large granular lymphocyte leukemia. TCRdb's copy holds only in-frame clones and misses some; the assay was immunoSEQ multiplex PCR. The sample consists of under 2,500 clones, around 64% of them appearing once. Findings and caveats of the study: In T-cell large granular lymphocyte leukemia, about half of patients showed multiple immunodominant subclonotypes.

The antigens of these receptors remain unknown. Material for sequencing was peripheral blood mononuclear cells. The receptors were gathered from a woman in her forties or fifties with T-cell large granular lymphocyte leukemia. Some clones in this sample may be carry-over from other donors' samples.

This clone was counted between two and nine times. The CDR3 region is CSVGIDRGANYGYTF. The CDR3 DNA follows: TGCAGCGTTGGGATCGACAGGGGAGCAAACTATGGCTACACCTTC. This chain joins TRBV29-1 and TRBJ1-2; 8 bases align to TRBD1. CDR1 and CDR2 from the germline V gene are SQVTM and ANQGSEA. This CDR3 is built from 15 residues. V was clipped by 4 bases and J by 2 bases; unmatched bases: 9. Combining the CDR3 with reference TRBV29-1 and TRBJ1-2 gives the whole variable domain SAVISQKPSRDICQRGTSLTIQCQVDSQVTMMFWYRQQPGQSLTLIATANQGSEATYESGFVIDKFPISRPNLTFSTLTVSNMSPEDSSIYLCSVGIDRGANYGYTFGSGTRLTVV.

The rearrangement links TRBV6-5 to TRBJ1-5; TRBD1 aligns across 8 bases. The CDR3 sequence is 15 residues long. With 6 bases clipped from V and 1 base from J, the junction kept 5 bases outside the gene matches. CDR1 is MNHEY, CDR2 SVGAGI, per germline. The CDR3 spells CASSPTGGSNQPQHF. The CDR3 DNA is TGTGCCAGCAGCCCTACAGGGGGGAGCAATCAGCCCCAGCATTTT.

The V gene is TRBV18, the J gene TRBJ2-5; the match to TRBD1 covers 9 bases. Trimming took 3 bases from V and 7 from J; bases not matched to a gene: 12. Per germline, CDR1 KGHSH and CDR2 LQKENI. The CDR3 sequence is 16 residues long. Here the CDR3 reads CASSPADRGRTGTQYF. In DNA, the CDR3 is TGTGCCAGCTCACCGGCGGACAGGGGAAGGACCGGGACCCAGTACTTC.

The V and J genes are TRBV5-1 and TRBJ1-1; 7 bases are a match to TRBD1. V was pared by 1 base and J by 8 bases, with 8 bases of the junction left unmatched. This CDR3 is 14 amino acids long. Germline lookup yields CDR1 SGHRS and CDR2 YFSETQ. The CDR3 DNA reads TGCGCCAGCAGCTTGACGGTAGGGGGCCCGGAAGCTTTCTTT. Amino acid sequence: CASSLTVGGPEAFF.

In this sample, this clone turned up a few times. The V gene is TRBV7-9, the J gene TRBJ1-2; 8 bases are shared with TRBD1. After removal of 5 bases from V and 7 bases from J, the junction contained 6 bases not matched to a gene. Germline loops: CDR1 SEHNR, CDR2 FQNEAQ (reference sequence). This CDR3 contains 13 residues. In DNA form, the CDR3 reads TGTGCCAGCAGCCCTACAGGGGGAACTGGCTACACCTTC. Encoded protein: CASSPTGGTGYTF. Full variable domain (outside the CDR3, taken from reference TRBV7-9 and TRBJ1-2): DTGVSQNPRHKITKRGQNVTFRCDPISEHNRLYWYRQTLGQGPEFLTYFQNEAQLEKSRLLSDRFSAERPKGSFSTLEIQRTEQGDSAMYLCASSPTGGTGYTFGSGTRLTVV.

V is TRBV6-5 and J is TRBJ2-1; TRBD1 agrees at 7 bases. This CDR3 is built from 13 residues. Germline CDR1 MNHEY, CDR2 SVGAGI. Trimming at V came to 5 bases and at J to 6 bases, leaving 4 bases not matched to a gene. Written as DNA, the CDR3 is TGTGCCAGCAGTACAAGGGGGCGCAATGAGCAGTTCTTC. It translates to CASSTRGRNEQFF.

CDR3 region: CASSFGQLKGYTF. The CDR3 DNA sequence: TGTGCCAGCAGTTTCGGACAGTTGAAGGGCTACACCTTC. V and J are TRBV27 and TRBJ1-2, with TRBD1 as a possible D gene (6 bases). The CDR3 contains 13 residues. The V end lost 3 bases, the J end lost 8 bases, and 13 bases lay between the germline ends. The germline gives CDR1 MNHEY, CDR2 SMNVEV (reference sequence).

CDR3 bases: TGCGCCAGCAGCTTGGATGGACAACAAGTAGGGGAAAAACTGTTTTTT. Its translation is CASSLDGQQVGEKLFF. The V gene is TRBV5-1, the J gene TRBJ1-4; TRBD1 is a possible D gene (5 bases). This CDR3 contains 16 residues. The V gene's germline CDR1 is SGHRS and CDR2 YFSETQ. Trimming took 0 bases from V and 8 from J, leaving 17 bases between them.

The V and J genes are TRBV5-1 and TRBJ1-4; D may be TRBD1 (5 bases). CDR1 and CDR2 (germline): SGHRS, YFSETQ. The length of the CDR3 is 15 residues. Trimming removed 0 bases from V and 4 bases from J, with 10 bases in between. The CDR3 spells CASSLDAGLNEKLFF. The CDR3, as DNA: TGCGCCAGCAGCTTGGACGCGGGGCTTAATGAAAAACTGTTTTTT.

V and J are TRBV29-1 and TRBJ2-3; D is uncertain. The CDR3 contains 14 residues. Germline V CDR1 and CDR2: SQVTM, ANQGSEA. With 5 bases removed from V and 1 base from J, the gap between germline ends came to 13 bases. The DNA for the CDR3 is TGCAGCGTTTGGGAAGGAATCGGCACAGATACGCAGTATTTT. Translation gives CSVWEGIGTDTQYF.

V and J are TRBV6-5 and TRBJ2-7, with a tentative D call TRBD2 (5 bases). Trimming shortened V by 5 bases and J by 3 bases, and 11 bases separated the two germline ends. This CDR3 region has 13 residues. Germline V gives CDR1 MNHEY, CDR2 SVGAGI. The DNA for the CDR3 is TGTGCCAGCAGTCAAAGCGGACGCTACGAGCAGTACTTC. Its protein product is CASSQSGRYEQYF.

The V and J genes are TRBV30 and TRBJ2-3; 10 nucleotides align to TRBD2. The CDR3 spans 12 residues. The ends lost 3 bases at V and 8 bases at J; junction bases unmatched: 2. Germline V CDR1 and CDR2: GTSNPN, SVGIG (reference sequence). The CDR3 sequence: CAWSSSGSTQYF. Written as DNA, the CDR3 is TGTGCCTGGAGCTCTAGCGGGAGTACGCAGTATTTT. Full variable domain (rest looked up from reference TRBV30 and TRBJ2-3): SQTIHQWPATLVQPVGSPLSLECTVEGTSNPNLYWYRQAAGRGLQLLFYSVGIGQISSEVPQNLSASRPQDRQFILSSKKLLLSDSGFYLCAWSSSGSTQYFGPGTRLTVL.

The chain couples TRBV18 to TRBJ2-7; D ambiguous. The CDR3 contains 15 residues. Germline V lookup: CDR1 KGHSH, CDR2 LQKENI. V was trimmed by 1 base and J by 0 bases, leaving 10 bases between them. The CDR3 here is CASSPQGPGSYEQYF. CDR3 sequence (DNA): TGTGCCAGCTCACCACAGGGTCCCGGCTCCTACGAGCAGTACTTC.

V gene TRBV18 combines with J gene TRBJ1-5; 8 bases match TRBD1. The CDR3 loop spans 17 amino acids. Germline CDR1 and CDR2: KGHSH and LQKENI. J lost 6 bases, V lost 3 bases, and 13 bases had no gene match. CDR3 sequence: CASSPSGQGRRSQPQHF. CDR3 nucleotides: TGTGCCAGCTCACCTTCCGGACAGGGTAGAAGGAGTCAGCCCCAGCATTTT. Drawing the rest from reference TRBV18 and TRBJ1-5, the complete variable domain is NAGVMQNPRHLVRRRGQEARLRCSPMKGHSHVYWYRQLPEEGLKFMVYLQKENIIDESGMPKERFSAEFPKEGPSILRIQQVVRGDSAAYFCASSPSGQGRRSQPQHFGDGTRLSIL.